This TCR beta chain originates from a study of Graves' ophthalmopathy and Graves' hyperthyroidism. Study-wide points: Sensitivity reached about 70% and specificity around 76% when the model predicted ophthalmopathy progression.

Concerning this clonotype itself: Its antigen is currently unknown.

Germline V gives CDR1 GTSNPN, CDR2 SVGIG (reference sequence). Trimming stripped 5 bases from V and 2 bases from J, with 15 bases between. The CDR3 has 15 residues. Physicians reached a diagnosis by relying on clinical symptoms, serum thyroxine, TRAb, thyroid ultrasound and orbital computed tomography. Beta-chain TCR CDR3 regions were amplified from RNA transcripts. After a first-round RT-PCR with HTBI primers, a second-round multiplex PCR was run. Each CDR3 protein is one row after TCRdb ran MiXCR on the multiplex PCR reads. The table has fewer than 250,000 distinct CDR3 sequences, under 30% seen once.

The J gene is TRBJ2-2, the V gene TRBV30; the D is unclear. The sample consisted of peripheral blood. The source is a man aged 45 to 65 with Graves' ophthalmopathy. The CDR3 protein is CAWAPVAHNTGELFF. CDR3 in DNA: TGTGCCTGGGCCCCGGTCGCGCATAACACCGGGGAGCTGTTTTTT.